The 15 T cell receptor beta chains listed next were all sequenced from one sample in a study of control samples from healthy donors and cancer patients. Profiled with immunoSEQ multiplex PCR; TCRdb holds only in-frame clones, not every one. Here the sample spans 25,000 to 35,000 clones, roughly 91% being singletons. The sequencing sample was made of PBMCs. All receptors derive from a man aged 45-65 years with lung cancer.

This rearrangement joins TRBV5-1 to TRBJ1-1, with 7 bases aligning to TRBD1. Germline V lookup: CDR1 SGHRS, CDR2 YFSETQ. The CDR3 sequence is 14 residues long. V lost 2 bases, J lost 1 base, and 2 bases stayed unmatched. This CDR3 reads CASSFGTENTEAFF. In nucleotides, the CDR3 is TGCGCCAGCAGCTTCGGGACAGAGAACACTGAAGCTTTCTTT.

This clone was recorded a few times. The rearrangement links TRBV2 to TRBJ1-3; TRBD1 is a possible D gene (6 bases). Germline V gives CDR1 SNHLY, CDR2 FYNNEI. This CDR3 region has 14 residues. Trimming pared 8 bases from V and 2 bases from J, leaving 13 bases between. DNA for the CDR3: TGTGCCAGCGATCAACAGGGAGCTGGAAACACCATATATTTT. This encodes CASDQQGAGNTIYF.

The chain joins TRBV5-1 to TRBJ1-5; 8 bases fit TRBD1. Germline V lookup: CDR1 SGHRS, CDR2 YFSETQ. The CDR3 sequence is 14 residues long. The junction had 3 bases not matched to a gene; V was cut back by 0 bases and J by 7 bases. CDR3 DNA: TGCGCCAGCAGCTTGGCAGGGGGCTGGCAGCCCCAGCATTTT. This gives the protein CASSLAGGWQPQHF.

This chain connects TRBV9 to TRBJ1-1; D is possibly TRBD1 (6 bases). The CDR3 contains 13 residues. Germline V gene lookup returns CDR1 SGDLS and CDR2 YYNGEE. V gave up 3 bases and J gave up 0 bases, with 6 bases separating them. The DNA for the CDR3 is TGTGCCAGCAGCGGGACAGTGAACACTGAAGCTTTCTTT. This encodes CASSGTVNTEAFF.

This clone was seen a handful of times. The chain joins TRBV13 to TRBJ2-2; 8 bases align to TRBD1. This CDR3 contains 16 residues. J lost 5 bases, V lost 7 bases, and 12 bases had no gene match. From germline, CDR1 is PRHDT and CDR2 FYEKMQ (reference sequence). This CDR3 is CASNMVEYRGTGELFF. Here the CDR3 DNA reads TGTGCCAGCAACATGGTCGAGTACAGGGGGACCGGGGAGCTGTTTTTT.

This sequence joins TRBV7-8 and TRBJ1-2, with TRBD1 matching 8 bases. Trimming cost V 2 bases and J 6 bases; bases outside gene matches: 5. Germline V CDR1 and CDR2: SGHVS, FQNEAQ. This CDR3 has 14 residues. For the CDR3, the DNA is TGTGCCAGCAGCTTAAGGTCGACAGGGGATGGCTACACCTTC. This codes for CASSLRSTGDGYTF.

The chain carries TRBV29-1 and TRBJ2-5; a possible D gene is TRBD1 (6 bases). The CDR3 extends over 12 amino acids. Per germline, CDR1 SQVTM and CDR2 ANQGSEA. V lost 7 bases to trimming and J lost 3 bases, with 12 bases between them. CDR3 in DNA: TGCAGCGCTACAGGGTCCGAAGAGACCCAGTACTTC. Translated: CSATGSEETQYF.

The chain couples TRBV5-1 to TRBJ1-1; D uncertain. CDR3 size: 13 residues. Germline CDR1 is SGHRS and CDR2 is YFSETQ. The V and J ends lost 0 bases and 1 base respectively, with 4 bases between them. The CDR3 DNA reads TGCGCCAGCAGCTTGGATCCGAACACTGAAGCTTTCTTT. It is translated as CASSLDPNTEAFF.

The chain carries TRBV4-3 and TRBJ1-6, with D possibly matching TRBD1 (6 bases). CDR1 LGHNA and CDR2 YSLEER come from the germline V gene. The CDR3 is made up of 17 amino acids. V was clipped by 0 bases and J by 10 bases, with 19 bases between them. CDR3 residues: CASSQDLGGTFQSPLHF. The CDR3 DNA reads as TGCGCCAGCAGCCAAGACCTCGGGGGGACATTCCAATCACCCCTCCACTTT.

This sequence joins TRBV7-2 and TRBJ2-5; the match to TRBD2 covers 9 bases. The V segment lost 1 base and the J segment 3 bases; nucleotides outside the gene matches: 9. Germline CDR1 reads SGHTA; CDR2 reads FQGNSA. The CDR3 runs to 17 residues. Written as DNA, the CDR3 is TGTGCCAGCAGCTTAGACCGGCCCCTAGCGGGGAAAGAGACCCAGTACTTC. Amino acids: CASSLDRPLAGKETQYF.

The rearrangement links TRBV3-1 (or the pseudogene TRBV3-2) to TRBJ2-5, with unresolved D. The CDR3 contains 14 residues. Germline V CDR1 and CDR2: LGHDT, YNNKEL (reference sequence). With 1 base removed from V and 2 bases from J, the gap between germline ends came to 8 bases. In DNA, the CDR3 is TGTGCCAGCAGCCAAGGGGTGGTTCAAGAGACCCAGTACTTC. Its translation: CASSQGVVQETQYF.

The chain joins TRBV18 to TRBJ1-5; the match to TRBD1 covers 10 bases. The CDR3 length is 14 residues. The V and J ends lost 3 bases and 5 bases, in that order; junction bases with no gene match: 1. Germline values: CDR1 KGHSH, CDR2 LQKENI. The CDR3 sequence: CASSPGTGDQPQHF. CDR3 coding DNA: TGTGCCAGCTCACCTGGGACAGGGGATCAGCCCCAGCATTTT.

This chain joins TRBV6-5 and TRBJ2-5, with a possible D match to TRBD1 (5 bases). Between the trimmed V and J ends, which lost 4 bases and 2 bases, there was a span of 11 bases. Germline V lookup: CDR1 MNHEY, CDR2 SVGAGI. This CDR3 contains 14 residues. CDR3 in amino acids: CASSLVPGQETQYF. CDR3 in DNA: TGTGCCAGCAGTTTGGTCCCAGGGCAAGAGACCCAGTACTTC.

This clone was observed a few times. This chain connects TRBV21-1 to TRBJ2-5; the table's TRBD2 call for D was not verified on the DNA. TRBV21-1 represents a pseudogene. The CDR3 contains 16 residues. The CDR3 nucleotides read TGTGCCAGCAGCCATCGGGGACTAGCGTACCAAGAGACCCAGTACTTC. It codes for CASSHRGLAYQETQYF.

V gene TRBV3-1 (or the pseudogene TRBV3-2) combines with J gene TRBJ2-4; possibly TRBD1 or TRBD2 for D (7 bases each). Germline lookup yields CDR1 LGHDT and CDR2 YNNKEL (reference sequence). This CDR3 spans 15 amino acids. The germline V and J ends were trimmed by 4 bases and 3 bases, with 13 bases remaining between them. For the CDR3, the DNA is TGTGCCAGCAGCCTCAGGGGGGGCGTCAAAAACATTCAGTACTTC. Its translation: CASSLRGGVKNIQYF.